These T cell receptor beta chains were read from a single sample in a study of CD8 T cells in Susac syndrome. One entry per CDR3 protein, called by TCRdb with MiXCR from the immunoSEQ multiplex PCR reads. Of about 180,000 distinct CDR3 sequences listed, 94% were seen once; the top ten hold around 0.11%. What was sequenced was CD4+ T cells from PBMCs. These receptors came from a human donor with Susac syndrome. Each CDR3 is given with its conserved first and last residue. D genes are given only for firm matches. Size is omitted from some rows. Given values are once, few, many or a class for expanded clones.

CDR3 DNA	CDR3 protein	D gene	V gene	clone size	J gene
TGTGCCAGCAGTTCGCCCAACTACGAGCAGTACTTC	CASSSPNYEQYF	.	TRBV6-2/TRBV6-3	.	TRBJ2-7
TGTGCCAGCAGCCCTGGGACAGCGAACACTGAAGCTTTCTTT	CASSPGTANTEAFF	TRBD1	TRBV9	.	TRBJ1-1
TGTGCCAGCACAGGGAGGGTGGATTCCTACGAGCAGTACTTC	CASTGRVDSYEQYF	TRBD2	TRBV6-4	once	TRBJ2-7
TGTGCCACCAGCAGAGGCGGGACTAGCGGATACAATGAGCAGTTCTTC	CATSRGGTSGYNEQFF	TRBD2	TRBV15	.	TRBJ2-1
TGCAGCGCCGGGTCGGGCTATGGCTACACCTTC	CSAGSGYGYTF	.	TRBV29-1	.	TRBJ1-2
TGTGCCAGCAGCGTTATACAGGGGACTGAAGCTTTCTTT	CASSVIQGTEAFF	TRBD1	TRBV3-1	.	TRBJ1-1
TGTGCCAGCGGAAGAGAAAGACAAGAGACCCAGTACTTC	CASGRERQETQYF	.	TRBV11-2	.	TRBJ2-5
TGCAGCGTTGAATCCCCGGGCAGCTCCTACAATGAGCAGTTCTTC	CSVESPGSSYNEQFF	.	TRBV29-1	.	TRBJ2-1
TGTGCTAGTGGTTTGGTATTGGGGACAGGGGCTTATGGCTACACCTTC	CASGLVLGTGAYGYTF	TRBD1	TRBV12-5	.	TRBJ1-2
TGTGCCAGCAGCTTGGACGGCGGGTATGGCTACACCTTC	CASSLDGGYGYTF	.	TRBV7-9	few	TRBJ1-2
TGCAGCGTTGAATTACTACAGGGAGACACAGATACGCAGTATTTT	CSVELLQGDTDTQYF	.	TRBV29-1	.	TRBJ2-3
TGTGCCAGCAGAGAAGGGGGCAAGCTAAACAATGAGCAGTTCTTC	CASREGGKLNNEQFF	TRBD1	TRBV6-1	.	TRBJ2-1
TGTGCCAGCAGTGACTCGGGCAGGGGGGACACTGAAGCTTTCTTT	CASSDSGRGDTEAFF	TRBD1	TRBV6-4	.	TRBJ1-1
TGTGCCAGCTCACCAAACCCCCGGGGGAACACTGAAGCTTTCTTT	CASSPNPRGNTEAFF	.	TRBV18	.	TRBJ1-1
TGCGCCAGCAGCCCCCGGGACAGGGGGACGGGGACAGATACGCAGTATTTT	CASSPRDRGTGTDTQYF	TRBD1	TRBV4-3	.	TRBJ2-3
TGTGCCAGCAGGCGCTCCGGGACAGGGGACTATCGTTCCCAGTACTTC	CASRRSGTGDYRSQYF	TRBD1	TRBV6-1	.	TRBJ2-5
TGCAGCGCAGTAGGTACGCCTACTAGCACAGATACGCAGTATTTT	CSAVGTPTSTDTQYF	.	TRBV29-1	.	TRBJ2-3
TGTGCCAGTACCCGAGATGGGAATTCACCCCTCCACTTT	CASTRDGNSPLHF	.	TRBV19	.	TRBJ1-6
TGCGCCAGCAGCCAGGACATCTCGGGTGAAAAACTGTTTTTT	CASSQDISGEKLFF	.	TRBV4-1	.	TRBJ1-4
TGTGCCAGCAGCAATACCCAGGGGGGCACTGAAGCTTTCTTT	CASSNTQGGTEAFF	TRBD1	TRBV7-9	.	TRBJ1-1
TGCAGTGCTAGTCGACAGGGAAGCTCCTATAATTCACCCCTCCACTTT	CSASRQGSSYNSPLHF	TRBD1	TRBV20-1	.	TRBJ1-6
TGCGCCAGCAGCCAAGATTACCGGCGGGGGGGTCGGGATACGCAGTATTTT	CASSQDYRRGGRDTQYF	TRBD2	TRBV4-3	.	TRBJ2-3
TGTGCCAGCAGCTTAGTCGATGGGGGAGAGACCCAGTACTTC	CASSLVDGGETQYF	.	TRBV7-6	.	TRBJ2-5
TGCGCCAGCAGCCAAAGGTATCGCGGGGGGATGTCCTACGAGCAGTACTTC	CASSQRYRGGMSYEQYF	TRBD2	TRBV4-1	.	TRBJ2-7
TGTGCCTGGAGGCCTAACTATGGCTACACCTTC	CAWRPNYGYTF	.	TRBV30	.	TRBJ1-2
TGTGCCACCAGCAGAGATATGGCGGGGATTGGGGCCAACGTCCTGACTTTC	CATSRDMAGIGANVLTF	.	TRBV15	.	TRBJ2-6
TGTGCCAGCACTCGACAGGGGGTTAACACCGGGGAGCTGTTTTTT	CASTRQGVNTGELFF	TRBD1	TRBV6-5	.	TRBJ2-2
TGCAGTGCTTCCACAGGGGTCGAAAAACTGTTTTTT	CSASTGVEKLFF	TRBD1	TRBV20-1	.	TRBJ1-4
TGTGCCAGCAGCGCCCCGCCAGGGACTGGGGCCAACGTCCTGACTTTC	CASSAPPGTGANVLTF	.	TRBV7-2	.	TRBJ2-6
TGTGCCAGCGGGGACGGTTACTATGGCTACACCTTC	CASGDGYYGYTF	.	TRBV25-1	once	TRBJ1-2
TGTGCCAGCAGCGTGGGACAGCCAAATCAGCCCCAGCATTTT	CASSVGQPNQPQHF	TRBD1	TRBV9	.	TRBJ1-5
TGTGCCAGCAGCGTAGCTGGAGGTAAGGGCTACGAGCAGTACTTC	CASSVAGGKGYEQYF	.	TRBV9	once	TRBJ2-7
TGTGCCAGCAGCTTATCGGGGGGGAAAAACACCGGGGAGCTGTTTTTT	CASSLSGGKNTGELFF	TRBD2	TRBV11-2	.	TRBJ2-2
TGTGCCATACTAAGGACAGGGTCCTACAATGAGCAGTTCTTC	CAILRTGSYNEQFF	TRBD1	TRBV2	.	TRBJ2-1
TGTGCAAGTCGCCCGGTCCGGGACAACCAAGAGACCCAGTACTTC	CASRPVRDNQETQYF	.	TRBV12-2	.	TRBJ2-5
TGTGCCAGCAGTTCTCCGGGACAGGGGGTCGATACGCAGTATTTT	CASSSPGQGVDTQYF	TRBD1	TRBV28	.	TRBJ2-3
TGTGCCAGCAGGAGGAGTTCCTCCTACAATGAGCAGTTCTTC	CASRRSSSYNEQFF	.	TRBV6-6	.	TRBJ2-1
TGTGCCACCAGCAGTCGACAGGGTGGCACAGATACGCAGTATTTT	CATSSRQGGTDTQYF	TRBD1	TRBV15	.	TRBJ2-3
TGTGCCAGCAGCTTTATGTCCCGGGCCAAAAACATTCAGTACTTC	CASSFMSRAKNIQYF	.	TRBV12-3/TRBV12-4	.	TRBJ2-4
TGTGCCACCAGCAGAGGCTCGGGACAGGGCGAGAATGAGCAGTTCTTC	CATSRGSGQGENEQFF	TRBD1	TRBV15	.	TRBJ2-1
TGCGCCAGCAGCCAGGGAACCTCAGGGGACTCAGACTCTGGGGCCAACGTCCTGACTTTC	CASSQGTSGDSDSGANVLTF	.	TRBV4-3	.	TRBJ2-6
TGCGCCAGCAGCCCAGGACAGACGTCATTGGAGACCCAGTACTTC	CASSPGQTSLETQYF	.	TRBV5-1	once	TRBJ2-5
TGTGCCAGCAGTTTCGTCACAGATACGCAGTATTTT	CASSFVTDTQYF	.	TRBV12-3/TRBV12-4	.	TRBJ2-3
TGTGCCAGCAGCGGACCGCAGGGGTCTGGGGCCAACGTCCTGACTTTC	CASSGPQGSGANVLTF	.	TRBV9	.	TRBJ2-6
TGTGCCTGGAGTGTCAGTGGGAAACTGTTTTTT	CAWSVSGKLFF	.	TRBV30	few	TRBJ1-4
TGTGCCAGCTGTATTATTAAGGGGGCCGAGCAGTTCTTC	CASCIIKGAEQFF	TRBD1	TRBV2	.	TRBJ2-1
TGCGCCAGCAGCTTAAGGACGGACAGCACAGATACGCAGTATTTT	CASSLRTDSTDTQYF	.	TRBV5-1	.	TRBJ2-3
TGCGCCAGCAGCTTCCCGGGCCAGGTCGGGACAGGGGCCTCTTTTTACCAAGAGACCCAGTACTTC	CASSFPGQVGTGASFYQETQYF	TRBD1	TRBV5-1	.	TRBJ2-5
TGTGCCAGCAGTTCTAGCGGGGGGGAAAACATTCAGTACTTC	CASSSSGGENIQYF	TRBD2	TRBV12-3/TRBV12-4	.	TRBJ2-4
TGTGCCAGCAGTTCGTCGGGACAGGGGGCCCTCTCCTACGAGCAGTACTTC	CASSSSGQGALSYEQYF	TRBD1	TRBV28	.	TRBJ2-7
TGCGCCAGCAGCTTGGACGGGGGCGGCCACACTGAAGCTTTCTTT	CASSLDGGGHTEAFF	.	TRBV5-1	.	TRBJ1-1
TGTGCCACCCTTGGGTCGACAGGGAGGAATGAGCAGTTCTTC	CATLGSTGRNEQFF	.	TRBV10-3	.	TRBJ2-1
TGTGCCAGCAGCTTCGGGCAGATGAACACCGGGGAGCTGTTTTTT	CASSFGQMNTGELFF	.	TRBV5-6	once	TRBJ2-2
TGTGCCAGCTTCGGGGGGGTTGCGGCCTCAGACTACGAGCAGTACTTC	CASFGGVAASDYEQYF	TRBD2	TRBV2	.	TRBJ2-7